The clone carrying this T cell receptor (beta chain) was recorded once. Its antigen is not known. The CDR3 loop spans 15 amino acids. Losses at the gene ends were 10 bases for V and 4 bases for J; bases not matched to a gene: 13. Germline loops: CDR1 MGHRA, CDR2 YSYEKL. These data originate in a study of human versus mouse CDR3 diversity and MHC coevolution. Study conclusions and caveats: About 1.7 million TCR beta clonotypes were estimated for humans, the largest repertoire. Most of the three human donors had the lowest clonal inequality.

The table came from immunoSEQ multiplex PCR; TCRdb's copy has only in-frame clones and leaves some out. The sample includes about 60,000 clones, 90% to 95% seen only once; the top ten take 15% to 20%. Input material: naive CD4+ T cells from blood. The subset is: CD45RO-negative CD62L-positive naive CD4 T cells. The sequence was obtained from a person aged 55 to 70 in good health. The V gene is TRBV4-1, the J gene TRBJ2-7, with 10 bases that match TRBD1. CDR3 in amino acids: CATGISTGGRYEQYF. The CDR3 DNA follows: TGCGCCACCGGGATTTCGACAGGGGGCCGGTACGAGCAGTACTTC.